Sequencing of this T cell receptor beta chain was carried out in a study of shared clonotypes between healthy human individuals. General study results and limits: Generation probability values for non-shared clonotypes were lower than those for clonotypes shared by all four donors.

Germline CDR1 reads MNHEY; CDR2 reads SVGAGI. Trimming took off 6 bases at V and 4 bases at J, with 6 bases between the two ends. This CDR3 contains 11 residues. For sorted subsets, 150 to 200 ng DNA per replicate equaled approximately 32,000 T cell genomes. In the original workflow: Filtering of immunoSEQ junctional sequences could not match full-length read filtering. Some clones are missing from TCRdb's copy, which holds only in-frame ones; the method was immunoSEQ multiplex PCR. D and trimming come from the DNA, and the V and J calls and clone size come from that table. This repertoire shows millions of clones, 85% to 95% found once; its top ten account for more than 0.1%. There are a few counts of this clone. What it binds is unknown.

This receptor was obtained from a man in his late teens or twenties in good health. The sequencing sample was made of naive CD4+ T cells sorted from blood. The subset here: CD45RA+ positively selected. V usage is TRBV6-5 and J usage is TRBJ1-2; D remains ambiguous. CDR3 nucleotide sequence: TGTGCCAGCAGCAACAGCTATGGCTACACCTTC. It specifies CASSNSYGYTF.